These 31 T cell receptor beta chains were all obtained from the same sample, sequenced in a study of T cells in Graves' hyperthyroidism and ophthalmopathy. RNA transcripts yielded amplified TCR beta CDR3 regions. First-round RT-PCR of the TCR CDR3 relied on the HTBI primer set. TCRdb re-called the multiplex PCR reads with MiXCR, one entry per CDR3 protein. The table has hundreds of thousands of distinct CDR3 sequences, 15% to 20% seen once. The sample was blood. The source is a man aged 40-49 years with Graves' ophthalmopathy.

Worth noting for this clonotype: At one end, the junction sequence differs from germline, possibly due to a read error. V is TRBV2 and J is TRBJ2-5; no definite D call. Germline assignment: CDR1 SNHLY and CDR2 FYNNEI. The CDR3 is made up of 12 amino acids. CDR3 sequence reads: CASTRTPETQYF. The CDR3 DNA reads TGTGCCAGCACGAGGACCCCAGAGACCCAATACTTC. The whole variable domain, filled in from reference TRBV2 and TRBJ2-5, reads EPEVTQTPSHQVTQMGQEVILRCVPISNHLYFYWYRQILGQKVEFLVSFYNNEISEKSEIFDDQFSVERPDGSNFTLKIRSTKLEDSAMYFCASTRTPETQYFGPGTRLLVL.

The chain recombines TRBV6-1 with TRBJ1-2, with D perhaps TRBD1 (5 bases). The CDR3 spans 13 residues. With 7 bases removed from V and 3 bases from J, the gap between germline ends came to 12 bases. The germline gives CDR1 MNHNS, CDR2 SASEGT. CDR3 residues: CASIGTEHYGYTF. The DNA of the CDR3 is TGTGCCAGCATAGGGACGGAGCACTATGGCTACACCTTC.

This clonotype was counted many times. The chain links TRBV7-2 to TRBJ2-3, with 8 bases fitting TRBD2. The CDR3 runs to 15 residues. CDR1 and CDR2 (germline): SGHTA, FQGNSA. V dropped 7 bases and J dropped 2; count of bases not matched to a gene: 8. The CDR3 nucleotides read TGTGCCAGCATCTCAGCGGGAGACTTCACAGATACGCAGTATTTT. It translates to CASISAGDFTDTQYF.

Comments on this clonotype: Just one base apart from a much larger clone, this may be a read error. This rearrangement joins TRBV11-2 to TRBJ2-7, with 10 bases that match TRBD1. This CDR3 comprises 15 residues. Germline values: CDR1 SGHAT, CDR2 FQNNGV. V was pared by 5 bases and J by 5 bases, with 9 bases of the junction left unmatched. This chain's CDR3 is CASSRTGTGVHEQYF. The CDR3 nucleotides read TGTGCCAGCAGCAGGACAGGGACAGGGGTACACGAGCAGTACTTC.

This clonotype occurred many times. CDR3 loop: CSVGGGAPSYEQYF. CDR3 nucleotides: TGCAGCGTTGGAGGCGGAGCACCCTCCTACGAGCAGTACTTC. V is TRBV29-1 and J is TRBJ2-7; D call uncertain. The V end was cut by 4 bases, the J end by 0 bases, with 13 bases between. The CDR3 has 14 residues. Germline V gene data show CDR1 as SQVTM and CDR2 as ANQGSEA.

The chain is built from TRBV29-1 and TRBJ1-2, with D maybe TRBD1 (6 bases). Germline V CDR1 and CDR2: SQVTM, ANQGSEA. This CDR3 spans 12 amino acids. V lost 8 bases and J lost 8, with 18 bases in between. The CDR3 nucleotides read TGCAGCACGAGGGGGGGTCCTCGAGGCTACACCTTC. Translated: CSTRGGPRGYTF.

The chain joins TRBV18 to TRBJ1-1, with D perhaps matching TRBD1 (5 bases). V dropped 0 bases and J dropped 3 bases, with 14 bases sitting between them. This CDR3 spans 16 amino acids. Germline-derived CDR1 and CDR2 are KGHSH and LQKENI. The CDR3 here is CASSPPRRGWDTEAFF. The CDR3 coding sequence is TGTGCCAGCTCACCACCGAGAAGGGGATGGGACACTGAAGCTTTCTTT.

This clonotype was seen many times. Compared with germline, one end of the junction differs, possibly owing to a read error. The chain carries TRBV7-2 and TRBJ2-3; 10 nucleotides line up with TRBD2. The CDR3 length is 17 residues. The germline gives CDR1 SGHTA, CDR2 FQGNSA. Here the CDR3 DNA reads TGTGCCAGCAGCTTAGTCGGCCGACTAGCGGGCACCGATACGCAGTATTTT. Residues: CASSLVGRLAGTDTQYF.

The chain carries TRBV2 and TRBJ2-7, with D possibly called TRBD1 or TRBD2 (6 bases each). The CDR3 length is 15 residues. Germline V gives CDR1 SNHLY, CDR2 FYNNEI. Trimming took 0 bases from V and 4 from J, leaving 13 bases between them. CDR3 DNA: TGTGCCAGCAGTGAAGCGCCCCGGGGGCAGTACGAGCAGTACTTC. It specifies CASSEAPRGQYEQYF.

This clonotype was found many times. In nucleotides, the CDR3 is TGCAGTGCTAACCGGGACAGGGATGAAGCTTTCTTT. Residues: CSANRDRDEAFF. This chain uses TRBV20-1 with TRBJ1-1; 9 bases are a match to TRBD1. CDR1 and CDR2 from the germline V gene are DFQATT and SNEGSKA (reference sequence). The junction had 4 bases not matched to a gene; V was cut back by 4 bases and J by 7 bases. The CDR3 consists of 12 residues.

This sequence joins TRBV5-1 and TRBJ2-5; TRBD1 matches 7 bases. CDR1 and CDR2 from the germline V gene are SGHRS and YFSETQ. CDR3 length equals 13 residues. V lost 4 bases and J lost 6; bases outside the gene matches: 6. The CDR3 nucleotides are TGCGCCAGCAGCCTGACAGGGATCCAGACCCAGTACTTC. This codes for CASSLTGIQTQYF. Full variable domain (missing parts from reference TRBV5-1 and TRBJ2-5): KAGVTQTPRYLIKTRGQQVTLSCSPISGHRSVSWYQQTPGQGLQFLFEYFSETQRNKGNFPGRFSGRQFSNSRSEMNVSTLELGDSALYLCASSLTGIQTQYFGPGTRLLVL.

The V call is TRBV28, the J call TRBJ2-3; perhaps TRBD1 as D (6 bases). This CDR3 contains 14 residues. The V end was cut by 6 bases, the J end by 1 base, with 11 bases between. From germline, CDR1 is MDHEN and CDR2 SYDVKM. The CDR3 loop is CASSYRVGTDTQYF. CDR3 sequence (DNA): TGTGCCAGCAGCTACAGGGTAGGCACAGATACGCAGTATTTT.

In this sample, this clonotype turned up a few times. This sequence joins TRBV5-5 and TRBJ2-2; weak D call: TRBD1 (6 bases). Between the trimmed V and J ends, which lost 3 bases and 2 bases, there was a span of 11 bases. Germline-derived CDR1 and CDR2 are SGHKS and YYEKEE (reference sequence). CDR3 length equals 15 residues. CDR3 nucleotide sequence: TGTGCCAGCAGCTCGGTCAGGGGTAACACCGGGGAGCTGTTTTTT. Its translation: CASSSVRGNTGELFF.

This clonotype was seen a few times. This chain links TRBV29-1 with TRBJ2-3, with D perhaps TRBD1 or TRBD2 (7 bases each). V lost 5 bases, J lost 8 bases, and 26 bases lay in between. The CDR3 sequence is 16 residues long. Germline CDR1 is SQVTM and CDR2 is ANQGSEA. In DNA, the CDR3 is TGCAGCGTTACTGCCCCGGGACAGCCCCGCGGGGGTACGCAGTATTTT. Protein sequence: CSVTAPGQPRGGTQYF.

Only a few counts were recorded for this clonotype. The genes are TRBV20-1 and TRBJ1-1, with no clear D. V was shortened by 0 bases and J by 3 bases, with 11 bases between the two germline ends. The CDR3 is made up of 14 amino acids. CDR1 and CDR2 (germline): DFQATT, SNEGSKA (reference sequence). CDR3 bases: TGCAGTGCTAGAGATTCGCGGCCCTACACTGAAGCTTTCTTT. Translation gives CSARDSRPYTEAFF.

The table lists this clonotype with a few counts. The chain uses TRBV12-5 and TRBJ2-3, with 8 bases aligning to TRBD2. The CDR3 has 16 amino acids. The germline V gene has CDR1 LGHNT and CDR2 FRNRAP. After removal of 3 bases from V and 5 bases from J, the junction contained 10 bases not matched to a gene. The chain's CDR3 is CASGLSGGKRGDTQYF. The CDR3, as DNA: TGTGCTAGTGGTTTAAGCGGGGGCAAGAGGGGAGATACGCAGTATTTT.

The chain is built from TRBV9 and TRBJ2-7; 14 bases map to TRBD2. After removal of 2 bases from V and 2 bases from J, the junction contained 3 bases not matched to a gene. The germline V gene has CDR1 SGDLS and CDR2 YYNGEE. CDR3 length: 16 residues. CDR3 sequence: CASSVGLAGGPYEQYF. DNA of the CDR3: TGTGCCAGCAGCGTCGGACTAGCGGGAGGTCCCTACGAGCAGTACTTC.

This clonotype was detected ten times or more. The CDR3 DNA sequence: TGTGCCAGCAGCCAACTAGCGGGGATCCAAGAGACCCAGTACTTC. As protein: CASSQLAGIQETQYF. The chain couples TRBV3-1 to TRBJ2-5; 9 bases map to TRBD2. CDR3 length equals 15 residues. Trimming removed 2 bases from V and 1 base from J; junction bases left unmatched: 2. Germline CDR1 and CDR2: LGHDT and YNNKEL (reference sequence).

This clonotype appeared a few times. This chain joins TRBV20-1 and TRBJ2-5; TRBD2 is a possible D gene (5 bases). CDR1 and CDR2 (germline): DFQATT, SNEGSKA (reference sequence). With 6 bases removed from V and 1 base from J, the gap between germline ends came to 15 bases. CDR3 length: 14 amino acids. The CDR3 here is CSAQLPRGQETQYF. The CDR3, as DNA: TGCAGTGCCCAGCTTCCTCGGGGCCAAGAGACCCAGTACTTC.

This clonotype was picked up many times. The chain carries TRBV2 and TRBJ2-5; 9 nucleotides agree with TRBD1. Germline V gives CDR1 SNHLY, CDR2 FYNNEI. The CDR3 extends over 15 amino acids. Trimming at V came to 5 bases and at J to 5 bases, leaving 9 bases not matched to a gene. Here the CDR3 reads CASSSGTGTWETQYF. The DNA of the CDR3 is TGTGCCAGCAGTTCCGGGACAGGGACTTGGGAGACCCAGTACTTC.

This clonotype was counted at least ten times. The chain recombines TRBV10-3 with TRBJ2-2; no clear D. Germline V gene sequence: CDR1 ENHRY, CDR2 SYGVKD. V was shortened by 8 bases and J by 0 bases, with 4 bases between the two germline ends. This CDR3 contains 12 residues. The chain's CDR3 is CAIGTNTGELFF. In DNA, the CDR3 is TGTGCCATCGGGACGAACACCGGGGAGCTGTTTTTT.

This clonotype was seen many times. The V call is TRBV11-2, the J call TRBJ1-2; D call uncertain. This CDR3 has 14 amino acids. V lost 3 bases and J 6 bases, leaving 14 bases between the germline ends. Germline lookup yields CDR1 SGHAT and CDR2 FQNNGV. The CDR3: CASSLLTARDGYTF. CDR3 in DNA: TGTGCCAGCAGCTTGCTGACGGCTCGGGATGGCTACACCTTC.

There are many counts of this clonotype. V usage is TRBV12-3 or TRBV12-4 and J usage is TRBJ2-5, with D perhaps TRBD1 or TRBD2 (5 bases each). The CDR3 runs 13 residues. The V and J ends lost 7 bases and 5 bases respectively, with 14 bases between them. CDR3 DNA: TGTGCCAGCACCTCGGGGACGCGGGAGACCCAGTACTTC. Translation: CASTSGTRETQYF.

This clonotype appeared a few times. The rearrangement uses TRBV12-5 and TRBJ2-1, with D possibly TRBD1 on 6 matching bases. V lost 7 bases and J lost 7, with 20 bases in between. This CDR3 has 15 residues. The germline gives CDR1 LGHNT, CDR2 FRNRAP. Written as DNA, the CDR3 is TGTGCTAGTGCGGTGTCCCAGGGGTCGAGGAATGAGCAGTTCTTC. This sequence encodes CASAVSQGSRNEQFF.

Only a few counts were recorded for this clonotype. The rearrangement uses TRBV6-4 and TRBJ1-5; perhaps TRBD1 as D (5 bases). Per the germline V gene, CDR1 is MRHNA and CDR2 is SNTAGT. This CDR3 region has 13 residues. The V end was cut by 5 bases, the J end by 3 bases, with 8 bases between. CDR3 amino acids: CASSQGINQPQHF. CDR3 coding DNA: TGTGCCAGCAGTCAGGGCATCAATCAGCCCCAGCATTTT.

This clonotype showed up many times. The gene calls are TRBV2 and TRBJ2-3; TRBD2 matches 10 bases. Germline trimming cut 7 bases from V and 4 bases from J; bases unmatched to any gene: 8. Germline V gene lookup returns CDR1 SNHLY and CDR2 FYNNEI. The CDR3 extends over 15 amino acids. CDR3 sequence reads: CASNKGLAGADTQYF. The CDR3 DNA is TGTGCCAGCAACAAGGGGCTAGCGGGAGCAGATACGCAGTATTTT.

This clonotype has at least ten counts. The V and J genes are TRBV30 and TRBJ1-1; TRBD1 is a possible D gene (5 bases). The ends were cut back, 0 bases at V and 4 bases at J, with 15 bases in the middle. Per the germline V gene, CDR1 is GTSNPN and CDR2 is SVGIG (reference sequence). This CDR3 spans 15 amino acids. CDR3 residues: CAWSVEGRGATEAFF. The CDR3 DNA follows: TGTGCCTGGAGTGTAGAGGGTAGGGGAGCCACTGAAGCTTTCTTT. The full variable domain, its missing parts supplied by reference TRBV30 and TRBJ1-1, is SQTIHQWPATLVQPVGSPLSLECTVEGTSNPNLYWYRQAAGRGLQLLFYSVGIGQISSEVPQNLSASRPQDRQFILSSKKLLLSDSGFYLCAWSVEGRGATEAFFGQGTRLTVV.

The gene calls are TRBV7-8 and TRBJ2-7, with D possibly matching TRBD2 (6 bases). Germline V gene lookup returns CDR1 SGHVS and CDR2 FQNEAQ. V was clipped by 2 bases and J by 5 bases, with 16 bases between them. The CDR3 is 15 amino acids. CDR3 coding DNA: TGTGCCAGCAGCTTACGATCGGGACTGCCTAACGAGCAGTACTTC. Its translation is CASSLRSGLPNEQYF.

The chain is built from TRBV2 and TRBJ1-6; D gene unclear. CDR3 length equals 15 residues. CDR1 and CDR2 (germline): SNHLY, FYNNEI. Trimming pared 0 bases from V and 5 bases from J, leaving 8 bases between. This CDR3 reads CASSEAHRDNSPLHF. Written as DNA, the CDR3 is TGTGCCAGCAGTGAAGCACATAGAGATAATTCACCCCTCCACTTT. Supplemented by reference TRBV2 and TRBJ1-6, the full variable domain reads EPEVTQTPSHQVTQMGQEVILRCVPISNHLYFYWYRQILGQKVEFLVSFYNNEISEKSEIFDDQFSVERPDGSNFTLKIRSTKLEDSAMYFCASSEAHRDNSPLHFGNGTRLTVT.

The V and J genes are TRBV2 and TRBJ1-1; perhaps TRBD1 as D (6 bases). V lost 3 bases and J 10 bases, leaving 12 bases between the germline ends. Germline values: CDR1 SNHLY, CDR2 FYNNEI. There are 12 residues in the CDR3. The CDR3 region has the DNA TGTGCCAGCAGTGAGGATCGACAGGCAGCTTTCTTT. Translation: CASSEDRQAAFF.

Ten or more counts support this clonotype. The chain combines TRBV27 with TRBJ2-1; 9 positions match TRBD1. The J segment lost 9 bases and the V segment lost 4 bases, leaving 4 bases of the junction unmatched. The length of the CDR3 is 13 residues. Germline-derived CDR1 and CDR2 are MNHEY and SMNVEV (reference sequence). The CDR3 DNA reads TGTGCCAGCAGTTACACAGGGGGCGGTGAGCAGTTCTTC. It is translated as CASSYTGGGEQFF.